This T cell receptor (beta chain) was profiled in a study of Ad26.COV2.S vaccination and SARS-CoV-2 variants. As for the study in general: Administration of Ad26.COV2.S was intramuscular, either once or twice 56 days apart.

Measured with immunoSEQ multiplex PCR; TCRdb has only the in-frame clones, and not every one. The sample records about 440,000 clones, 87% being singletons. Described treatment: some 20 received Ad26.COV2.S at low or high dose, single or two shots; roughly five received placebo; per-sample allocation not given. It was on day 63 after the first vaccine or placebo injection that samples were taken. What was given as vaccine was an Ad26 vector encoding Wuhan-strain SARS-CoV-2 spike. Comments on this clone: What it recognizes is unknown.

Germline-derived CDR1 and CDR2 are MDHEN and SYDVKM. Trimming took 6 bases from V and 5 from J; bases not matched to a gene: 7. The CDR3 runs 15 residues. Study-level points and caveats: Analyses of TCR breadth and depth may have underestimated total T cell responses. Those who received the vaccine showed greater spike-specific TCR breadth than those given placebo.

The input for sequencing was peripheral blood, taken in a trial of Ad26.COV2.S vaccine versus placebo. The chain employs TRBV28 and TRBJ2-2, with 9 bases matching TRBD1. The sequence was collected from a person between 18 and 60 years old who received the Ad26.COV2.S COVID-19 vaccine or a placebo. CDR3 in DNA: TGTGCCAGCAGCTACCTAGGGACAGGGACCGGGGAGCTGTTTTTT. This codes for CASSYLGTGTGELFF.